These T cell receptor beta chains were read from a single sample in a study of OX40 agonist ivuxolimab in advanced cancers. Clones were read by immunoSEQ multiplex PCR, and TCRdb kept only the in-frame ones, dropping some. Counted here are 98,000 or so clones, about 80% occurring once; the ten biggest clones make up roughly 1.5%. Sequences were derived from CD4+ or CD8+ T cells sorted from blood, sampled in a trial of the OX40 agonist ivuxolimab. The receptors stem from an adult with an advanced solid tumor such as melanoma, head and neck, liver or kidney cancer. CDR3s include the opening cysteine and the closing phenylalanine or tryptophan. Clone sizes are given selectively: once, few, many, or a class where the clone is expanded.

V gene	J gene	clone size	CDR3 protein
TRBV28	TRBJ2-1	NA	CASLSLNEQFF
TRBV6-5	TRBJ1-2	NA	CASSYSTGVAGYTF
TRBV6-1	TRBJ2-7	NA	CASSEVALTYEQYF
TRBV7-2	TRBJ2-5	NA	CASSSRQNIQETQYF
TRBV29-1	TRBJ2-1	NA	CSVTSGMGREQFF
TRBV2	TRBJ2-3	NA	CASSPGLAGTDTQYF
TRBV7-9	TRBJ1-2	many	CASSLAGARNGYTF
TRBV30	TRBJ2-7	NA	CAWRVGNFGQYF
TRBV5-1	TRBJ2-5	NA	CASSFQSETQYF
TRBV5-6	TRBJ2-6	few	CASSGAGGLSGANVLTF
TRBV7-2	TRBJ1-2	NA	CASSRNFGGGIIGGYTF
TRBV11-2	NA	NA	CASSLGVLSYEQYF
TRBV5-1	TRBJ2-7	NA	CASSLETSGYYEQYF
TRBV2	TRBJ2-7	few	CASSAWSGSSYEQYF
TRBV7-8	TRBJ2-7	NA	CASSLYATGKAAYEQYF
TRBV7-9	TRBJ1-5	NA	CASSSEGGGNQPQHF
TRBV9	TRBJ2-7	NA	CASSPGYEQYF